What follows are 18 T cell receptor beta chains derived from one specimen sequenced in a study of blood T cells in healthy people across ages. Primers used in a second PCR of about 6 to 11 cycles were a sample-barcoded 5' primer and a J-beta primer mix. MiXCR, applied by TCRdb to the 5' RACE reads, yields one record per CDR3 protein. The sample yields under 2 million distinct CDR3 sequences, around 36% seen once. Sequenced: blood. The receptors were gathered from a woman aged 25 to 39 in good health.

J is TRBJ1-1 and V is TRBV5-1; D may be TRBD1 (5 bases). V shed 3 bases and J shed 1 base, with 19 bases lying between them. Germline values: CDR1 SGHRS, CDR2 YFSETQ. This CDR3 spans 17 amino acids. The CDR3 sequence: CASSSGVGVTQNTEAFF. The DNA of the CDR3 is TGCGCCAGCAGCTCGGGGGTTGGGGTGACCCAGAACACTGAAGCTTTCTTT.

This clonotype was picked up a small number of times. The rearrangement joins TRBV6-2 or TRBV6-3 to TRBJ1-5; D is undetermined. Per germline, CDR1 MNHEY and CDR2 SVGEGT. V shed 0 bases and J shed 0 bases, with 18 bases lying between them. The CDR3 runs to 19 residues. CDR3: CASSYSREQFHYSNQPQHF. In DNA form, the CDR3 reads TGTGCCAGCAGTTACTCGAGAGAACAGTTTCATTATAGCAATCAGCCCCAGCATTTT.

A few counts support this clonotype. This chain connects TRBV27 to TRBJ1-4, with 8 bases that match TRBD1. This CDR3 has 14 residues. J was trimmed by 7 bases and V by 0 bases; bases with no gene match: 1. The germline V gene encodes CDR1 MNHEY and CDR2 SMNVEV (reference sequence). The CDR3 loop is CASSLSRGPEKLFF. For the CDR3, the DNA is TGTGCCAGCAGTTTATCCAGGGGGCCTGAAAAACTGTTTTTT.

For this clonotype: One end of the junction does not line up with germline, which may come from a read error. The rearrangement uses TRBV9 and TRBJ2-1; TRBD1 agrees at 9 bases. Per the germline V gene, CDR1 is SGDLS and CDR2 is YYNGEE. The CDR3 is 15 residues long. CDR3 nucleotide sequence: TGTGCCAGCAGCCTGGACAGGGGTTCCTACAATGAGCGGTTCTTC. This sequence encodes CASSLDRGSYNERFF.

This chain connects TRBV12-3 or TRBV12-4 to TRBJ2-1; the D is unclear. The CDR3 covers 13 residues. Trimming cost V 5 bases and J 7 bases, with 12 bases left between them. The CDR3 is CASSDIVVNEQFF. DNA of the CDR3: TGTGCCAGCAGTGACATAGTCGTTAATGAGCAGTTCTTC.

This clonotype was seen at least ten times. The chain joins TRBV20-1 to TRBJ2-5, with TRBD1 as a possible D gene (6 bases). The germline CDR1 and CDR2 sequences are DFQATT and SNEGSKA (reference sequence). Trimming removed 8 bases at V and 2 bases at J, with 9 bases between. The CDR3 covers 11 residues. CDR3 sequence reads: CSSGQQETQYF. The CDR3 coding sequence is TGCAGTTCGGGACAACAAGAGACCCAGTACTTC.

This clonotype was counted a few times. J is TRBJ2-7 and V is TRBV5-1; possibly TRBD1 for D (5 bases). The V and J ends lost 5 bases and 0 bases respectively, with 12 bases between them. The CDR3 has 14 amino acids. Germline lookup yields CDR1 SGHRS and CDR2 YFSETQ. CDR3 DNA: TGCGCCAGCAGTTCAGAAGGGGTCTCCTACGAGCAGTACTTC. Residues: CASSSEGVSYEQYF. Using reference TRBV5-1 and TRBJ2-7 for the parts outside the CDR3, the full variable domain is KAGVTQTPRYLIKTRGQQVTLSCSPISGHRSVSWYQQTPGQGLQFLFEYFSETQRNKGNFPGRFSGRQFSNSRSEMNVSTLELGDSALYLCASSSEGVSYEQYFGPGTRLTVT.

This clonotype occurred a few times. The chain is built from TRBV20-1 and TRBJ2-7; 7 bases line up with TRBD1. Trimming removed 0 bases from V and 1 base from J; junction bases left unmatched: 9. The germline V gene encodes CDR1 DFQATT and CDR2 SNEGSKA (reference sequence). The CDR3 covers 16 residues. CDR3 in DNA: TGCAGTGCTAGAGACCTGACAGGGCCCCTATCCTACGAGCAGTACTTC. Amino acids: CSARDLTGPLSYEQYF.

This clonotype appeared a few times. The genes are TRBV6-5 and TRBJ2-1; possibly TRBD2 for D (6 bases). CDR1 is MNHEY, CDR2 SVGAGI, per germline. The CDR3 is 15 amino acids. V lost 8 bases and J lost 2, with 16 bases in between. The CDR3 spells CASRIHGSAYNEQFF. In DNA form, the CDR3 reads TGTGCCAGCCGGATTCACGGGAGTGCCTACAATGAGCAGTTCTTC.

This clonotype was observed a few times. This chain uses TRBV14 with TRBJ2-5; 8 nucleotides match TRBD1. The DNA matches TRBJ2-7 better at its end, which makes the J call doubtful. CDR3 length: 16 amino acids. Per germline, CDR1 SGHDN and CDR2 FVKESK. The CDR3, as DNA: TGTGCCAGCCAAGACTCAGGGGGCCTGCATCTCTCCGAGCAGTACTTC. It specifies CASQDSGGLHLSEQYF.

This chain links TRBV4-1 with TRBJ1-2, with TRBD1 identical over 12 bases. This CDR3 contains 16 residues. The V and J ends lost 2 bases and 7 bases, in that order; junction bases with no gene match: 8. CDR1 is MGHRA and CDR2 is YSYEKL in the germline V gene. CDR3 region: CASSQPRDRGHSGYTF. The DNA of the CDR3 is TGCGCCAGCAGCCAACCCCGGGACAGGGGGCATAGTGGCTACACCTTC.

This clonotype was observed many times. The genes are TRBV20-1 and TRBJ2-3; either TRBD1 or TRBD2 may fit D (6 bases each). The CDR3 is 16 residues long. Trimming left V 6 bases short and J 2 bases short, with 21 bases between. Germline assignment: CDR1 DFQATT and CDR2 SNEGSKA (reference sequence). The CDR3 loop reads CSAERGGPSLTDTQYF. The DNA for the CDR3 is TGCAGTGCAGAGAGAGGGGGGCCATCTCTCACAGATACGCAGTATTTT.

The chain recombines TRBV11-2 with TRBJ1-2, with 8 bases identical to TRBD1. From germline, CDR1 is SGHAT and CDR2 FQNNGV. With V trimmed by 4 bases and J by 3 bases, 7 bases remained unmatched. The CDR3 loop spans 15 amino acids. In DNA form, the CDR3 reads TGTGCCAGCAGCTGGCGAACGACAGGGGACTATGGCTACACCTTC. Its translation: CASSWRTTGDYGYTF.

This sequence joins TRBV20-1 and TRBJ2-7, with D perhaps given as TRBD1 or TRBD2 (5 bases each). CDR1 and CDR2 from the germline V gene are DFQATT and SNEGSKA (reference sequence). The CDR3 extends over 14 amino acids. Trimming removed 6 bases from V and 1 base from J, with 16 bases in between. The CDR3 reads CSADPRDASYEQYF. The DNA for the CDR3 is TGCAGTGCAGACCCCCGGGACGCGTCCTACGAGCAGTACTTC.

The chain uses TRBV2 and TRBJ2-1; 8 nucleotides line up with TRBD2. The last part of the DNA fits TRBJ2-7 better; the J call may be wrong. The CDR3 totals 16 residues. Germline V lookup: CDR1 SNHLY, CDR2 FYNNEI. The CDR3 DNA reads TGTGCCAGCCTTGGACTAGCTGGATTCTCCTACAATGAGCAGTACTTC. It encodes CASLGLAGFSYNEQYF.

This clonotype was seen a handful of times. The chain couples TRBV6-6 to TRBJ2-1; TRBD1 matches 8 bases. CDR3 length equals 13 residues. The V gene end was trimmed by 10 bases and the J gene end by 3 bases; junction bases not matched to a gene: 5. Per germline, CDR1 MNHNY and CDR2 SVGAGI (reference sequence). CDR3 residues: CATRDRYYNEQFF. In DNA form, the CDR3 reads TGTGCCACCCGGGACAGGTACTACAATGAGCAGTTCTTC.

The V call is TRBV7-3, the J call TRBJ2-1, with TRBD2 identical over 13 bases. The V segment lost 4 bases and the J segment 9 bases; nucleotides outside the gene matches: 6. Per germline, CDR1 SGHTA and CDR2 FQGTGA. This CDR3 has 15 amino acids. The CDR3 DNA reads as TGTGCCAGCAGCTCAACTAGCGGGAGGGCAACTGAGCAGTTCTTC. Its translation is CASSSTSGRATEQFF.

The sample holds many counts of this clonotype. The chain uses TRBV7-3 and TRBJ2-1; 11 nucleotides agree with TRBD2. The CDR3 is 13 amino acids. CDR1 is SGHTA and CDR2 is FQGTGA in the germline V gene. V lost 5 bases, J lost 6 bases, and 0 bases stayed unmatched. The DNA of the CDR3 is TGTGCCAGCAGCGGGACTAGCGGCAATGAGCAGTTCTTC. This codes for CASSGTSGNEQFF.